This TCR beta chain was obtained from a study of OX40 agonist ivuxolimab in advanced cancers. For the study at large: Dose-escalation subjects each had hepatocellular carcinoma, melanoma, renal cell or head and neck cancer. Treatment received earlier with anti-PD-1, anti-PD-L1 or anti-CTLA-4 agents was allowed, and more than 30% had some. The study's findings and limits: Both blood CD4+ and CD8+ T cells showed clonal growth by week 6 at 0.1 to 3.0 mg/kg. Certain nonresponding patients likewise had low normalized T-cell clonal expansion.

Germline lookup yields CDR1 SGHTA and CDR2 FQGNSA. This CDR3 spans 16 amino acids. The V end was cut by 5 bases, the J end by 3 bases, with 16 bases between. This clone was detected only a few times. Its antigen is unidentified. Sequencing used immunoSEQ multiplex PCR; TCRdb keeps in-frame clones, though not all of them. The sample shows some 19,000 clones, 75% to 80% of them seen only once. This clonotype was obtained from an adult with an advanced solid tumor such as melanoma, head and neck, liver or kidney cancer. Sequenced here: CD4+ or CD8+ T cells sorted from blood, sampled in a trial of the OX40 agonist ivuxolimab. V gene TRBV7-2 combines with J gene TRBJ1-4, with a weak D call TRBD1 (5 bases). This CDR3 is CASSPFWGGPNEKLFF. In DNA, the CDR3 is TGTGCCAGCAGCCCTTTTTGGGGGGGTCCTAATGAAAAACTGTTTTTT.